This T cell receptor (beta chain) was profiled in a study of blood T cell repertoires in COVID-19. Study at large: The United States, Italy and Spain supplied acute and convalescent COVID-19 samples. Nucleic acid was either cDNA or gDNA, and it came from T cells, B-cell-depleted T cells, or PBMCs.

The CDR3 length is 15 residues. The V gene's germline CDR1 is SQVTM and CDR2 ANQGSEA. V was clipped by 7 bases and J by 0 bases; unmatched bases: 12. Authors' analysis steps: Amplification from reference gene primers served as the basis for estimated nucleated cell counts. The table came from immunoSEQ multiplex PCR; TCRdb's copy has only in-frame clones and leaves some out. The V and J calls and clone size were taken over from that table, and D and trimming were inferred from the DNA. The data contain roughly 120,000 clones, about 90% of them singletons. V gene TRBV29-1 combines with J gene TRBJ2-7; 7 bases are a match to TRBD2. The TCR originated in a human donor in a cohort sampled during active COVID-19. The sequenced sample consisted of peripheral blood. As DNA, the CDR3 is TGCAGCGCCCTTCAGCGGGGCTTCCGCTCCTACGAGCAGTACTTC. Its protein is CSALQRGFRSYEQYF.